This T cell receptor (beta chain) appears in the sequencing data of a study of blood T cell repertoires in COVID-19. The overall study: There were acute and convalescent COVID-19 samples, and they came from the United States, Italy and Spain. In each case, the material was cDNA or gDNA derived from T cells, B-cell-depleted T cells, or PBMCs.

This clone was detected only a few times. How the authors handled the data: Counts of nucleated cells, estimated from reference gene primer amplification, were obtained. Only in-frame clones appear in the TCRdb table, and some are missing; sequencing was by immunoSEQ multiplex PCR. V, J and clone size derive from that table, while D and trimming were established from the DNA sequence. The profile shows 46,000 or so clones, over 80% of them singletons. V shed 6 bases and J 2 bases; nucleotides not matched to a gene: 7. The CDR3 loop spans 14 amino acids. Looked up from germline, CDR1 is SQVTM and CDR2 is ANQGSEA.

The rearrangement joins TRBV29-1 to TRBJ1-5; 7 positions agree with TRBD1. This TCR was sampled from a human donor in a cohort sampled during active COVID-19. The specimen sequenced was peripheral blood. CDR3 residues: CSVVTGSGNQPQHF. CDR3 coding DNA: TGCAGCGTAGTGACAGGGTCGGGCAATCAGCCCCAGCATTTT. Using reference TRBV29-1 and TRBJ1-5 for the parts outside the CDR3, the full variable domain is SAVISQKPSRDICQRGTSLTIQCQVDSQVTMMFWYRQQPGQSLTLIATANQGSEATYESGFVIDKFPISRPNLTFSTLTVSNMSPEDSSIYLCSVVTGSGNQPQHFGDGTRLSIL.